A single sample gave rise to the 17 T cell receptor beta chains below, sequenced in a study of low-dose radiotherapy and immunotherapy resistance in tumors (dated by TCRdb to 2021 to 2024). To make first-strand cDNA, Superscript III was used along with a set of TRAV- and TRBV-specific primers so that both the TCRalpha and TCRbeta chains were covered. TCRs were amplified with Phusion for around 18 PCR cycles using a constant-region primer together with the adapter attached to the V primers. TCRdb ran its own pipeline on the public reads, namely fastp trimming at Q25 and MiXCR clone calling, and kept in-frame beta chains. Entries that share a CDR3 protein sequence are merged under the most common genes and DNA. The sample table records approximately 18,000 distinct CDR3 sequences; less than 85% of these occur just once. The top ten clones comprise about an eighth of the sample. These receptors all stem from a human donor with advanced metastatic prostate, ovarian, gallbladder or colorectal cancer (not recorded which). This table probably holds off-target reads from a library built for another chain.

The chain joins TRBV18 to TRBJ2-7; D is undetermined. The germline V gene encodes CDR1 KGHSH and CDR2 LQKENI. Between the trimmed V and J ends, which lost 5 bases and 3 bases, there was a span of 14 bases. The CDR3 runs to 14 residues. The CDR3 bases are TGTGCCAGCTCAGGTTCCGGGTTCGGCTACGAGCAGTACTTC. Translated, it gives CASSGSGFGYEQYF.

The chain uses TRBV4-3 and TRBJ1-5; D is unresolved. Trimming cost V 3 bases and J 4 bases, with 19 bases left between them. The CDR3 loop spans 17 amino acids. CDR1 and CDR2 from the germline V gene are LGHNA and YSLEER. The CDR3 sequence is CASSHLPERIGNQPQHF. Written as DNA, the CDR3 is TGCGCCAGCAGCCATCTACCGGAGCGGATAGGGAATCAGCCCCAGCATTTT.

The sample holds a few counts of this clonotype. V and J are TRBV6-1 and TRBJ2-1, with 7 nucleotides matching TRBD2. CDR1 MNHNS and CDR2 SASEGT come from the germline V gene. V shed 7 bases and J 2 bases; nucleotides not matched to a gene: 5. The CDR3 is 14 residues long. The chain's CDR3 is CASNAGVAYNEQFF. The CDR3 DNA reads TGTGCCAGCAACGCGGGAGTGGCCTACAATGAGCAGTTCTTC.

The chain recombines TRBV12-3 or TRBV12-4 with TRBJ2-2, with a possible D match to TRBD1 (6 bases). This CDR3 is built from 13 residues. The V and J ends lost 5 bases and 8 bases respectively, with 12 bases between them. CDR3 amino acids: CASSLNRAGELFF. CDR3 DNA: TGTGCCAGCAGTCTAAACAGGGCTGGGGAGCTGTTTTTT.

The V call is TRBV27, the J call TRBJ2-3, with 8 bases that match TRBD2. The V and J ends lost 4 bases and 0 bases, in that order; junction bases with no gene match: 15. Germline CDR1 MNHEY, CDR2 SMNVEV (reference sequence). The CDR3 has 19 amino acids. CDR3 residues: CASSSIAGWGWTSTDTQYF. The CDR3 coding sequence is TGTGCCAGCAGTTCAATAGCGGGGTGGGGTTGGACTAGCACAGATACGCAGTATTTT.

This clonotype turned up a few times. The chain is built from TRBV28 and TRBJ2-7, with 7 bases fitting TRBD2. With 10 bases clipped from V and 2 bases from J, the junction kept 5 bases outside the gene matches. The CDR3 is 12 amino acids. The germline gives CDR1 MDHEN, CDR2 SYDVKM. This chain's CDR3 is CATSAGAYEQYF. The CDR3 DNA reads as TGTGCCACTTCGGCGGGGGCCTACGAGCAGTACTTC.

This sequence joins TRBV6-5 and TRBJ1-4; 10 bases are shared with TRBD1. The CDR3 is 15 amino acids. With 6 bases clipped from V and 4 bases from J, the junction kept 5 bases outside the gene matches. From germline, CDR1 is MNHEY and CDR2 SVGAGI. The DNA for the CDR3 is TGTGCCAGCAGCAGACAGGGGGCAAGTAATGAAAAACTGTTTTTT. Its translation: CASSRQGASNEKLFF.

The chain joins TRBV30 to TRBJ2-1; D uncertain. This CDR3 contains 12 residues. V was pared by 4 bases and J by 10 bases, with 14 bases between. The germline CDR1 and CDR2 sequences are GTSNPN and SVGIG (reference sequence). In nucleotides, the CDR3 is TGTGCCTGGACCGAAGGGATCAGCGAGCAGTTCTTC. Translated: CAWTEGISEQFF.

This rearrangement joins TRBV7-2 to TRBJ2-7, with D unclear. V gave up 3 bases and J gave up 6 bases, with 15 bases separating them. Germline V CDR1 and CDR2: SGHTA, FQGNSA. The CDR3 consists of 14 residues. This CDR3 is CASSLRDSRPEQYF. In DNA, the CDR3 is TGTGCCAGCAGCTTGAGAGACTCGAGGCCCGAGCAGTACTTC.

Notes on this clonotype: One end of the junction fails to match germline, which may point to a read error. The rearrangement joins TRBV5-1 to TRBJ2-7, with TRBD1 matching over 7 bases. CDR1 SGHRS and CDR2 YFSETQ come from the germline V gene. The CDR3 consists of 13 residues. The DNA for the CDR3 is TGTGCCAGCAGCCTAGCAGGGGGTCGCGAGCAGTACTTC. Translation: CASSLAGGREQYF.

CDR3 nucleotides: TGTGCCACCGGCCCACCTGGGACAATGGTGACTCATTTT. This codes for CATGPPGTMVTHF. This chain joins TRBV15 and TRBJ1-5; maybe TRBD1 (6 bases). The CDR3 covers 13 residues. Per germline, CDR1 LNHNV and CDR2 YYDKDF (reference sequence). V was pared by 8 bases and J by 16 bases, with 24 bases between. Based on the CDR3 plus reference TRBV15 and TRBJ1-5, the full variable domain is DAMVIQNPRYQVTQFGKPVTLSCSQTLNHNVMYWYQQKSSQAPKLLFHYYDKDFNNEADTPDNFQSRRPNTSFCFLDIRSPGLGDTAMYLCATGPPGTMVTHFGDGTRLSIL.

The rearrangement joins TRBV7-9 to TRBJ2-7; D not certain. This CDR3 spans 15 amino acids. The germline V gene encodes CDR1 SEHNR and CDR2 FQNEAQ (reference sequence). The germline V and J ends were trimmed by 1 base and 5 bases, with 15 bases remaining between them. The CDR3 coding sequence is TGTGCCAGCAGCTTAGAGCTAGTGGAACCCCACGAGCAGTACTTC. Translation: CASSLELVEPHEQYF.

Comment on this clonotype: A junction end diverges from the germline sequence, so it may reflect a read error. The chain couples TRBV7-2 to TRBJ1-1; D may be TRBD1 (6 bases). This CDR3 has 16 amino acids. Germline CDR1 and CDR2: SGHTA and FQGNSA. CDR3 amino acids: CASSQSPTGLKTEAFF. CDR3 DNA sequence: TGTGCCAGCAGCCAGTCACCGACAGGCCTGAAAACTGAAGCTTTCTTT.

This rearrangement joins TRBV4-2 to TRBJ2-2; no firm D call. Trimming shortened V by 3 bases and J by 3 bases, and 8 bases separated the two germline ends. The CDR3 contains 14 residues. Germline CDR1 reads LGHNA; CDR2 reads YNFKEQ. CDR3 nucleotides: TGTGCCAGCAGCCAGGTGCGGTACACCGGGGAGCTGTTTTTT. Encoded protein: CASSQVRYTGELFF.

The chain is built from TRBV2 and TRBJ2-4; D might be TRBD1 or TRBD2, each matching 5 bases. V lost 6 bases, J lost 0 bases, and 21 bases lay in between. Germline-derived CDR1 and CDR2 are SNHLY and FYNNEI. CDR3 length: 18 amino acids. The CDR3 loop is CASSSRGPGPLAKNIQYF. CDR3 DNA sequence: TGTGCCAGCAGCTCTCGAGGGCCGGGGCCCCTAGCCAAAAACATTCAGTACTTC. Combining the CDR3 with reference TRBV2 and TRBJ2-4 gives the whole variable domain EPEVTQTPSHQVTQMGQEVILRCVPISNHLYFYWYRQILGQKVEFLVSFYNNEISEKSEIFDDQFSVERPDGSNFTLKIRSTKLEDSAMYFCASSSRGPGPLAKNIQYFGAGTRLSVL.

This clonotype was seen just once. This chain uses TRBV3-1 with TRBJ1-3, with D maybe TRBD1 (5 bases). Germline V gene sequence: CDR1 LGHDT, CDR2 YNNKEL (reference sequence). The germline V and J ends were trimmed by 4 bases and 0 bases, with 10 bases remaining between them. The CDR3 is 15 residues long. This chain's CDR3 is CASSRNGGSGNTIYF. As DNA, the CDR3 is TGTGCCAGCAGCCGGAACGGGGGCTCTGGAAACACCATATATTTT.

The chain links TRBV5-5 to TRBJ2-5; D gene ambiguous. Germline assignment: CDR1 SGHKS and CDR2 YYEKEE (reference sequence). The V end was cut by 2 bases, the J end by 2 bases, with 7 bases between. There are 13 residues in the CDR3. CDR3 DNA: TGTGCCAGCAGCTTCACAGCTCAAGAGACCCAGTACTTC. Protein: CASSFTAQETQYF.